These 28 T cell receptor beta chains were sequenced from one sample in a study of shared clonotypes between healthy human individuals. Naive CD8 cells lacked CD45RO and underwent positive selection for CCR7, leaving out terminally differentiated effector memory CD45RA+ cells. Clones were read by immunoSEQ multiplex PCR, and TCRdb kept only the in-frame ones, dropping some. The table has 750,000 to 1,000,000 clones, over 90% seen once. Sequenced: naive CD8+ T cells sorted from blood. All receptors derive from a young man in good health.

The CDR3 coding sequence is TGTGCCAGCAGCTCCTTACAAGATACGCAGTATTTT. This sequence encodes CASSSLQDTQYF. V gene TRBV11-2 combines with J gene TRBJ2-3; D remains unclear. Trimming removed 4 bases at V and 5 bases at J, with 7 bases between. The CDR3 covers 12 residues. Germline lookup yields CDR1 SGHAT and CDR2 FQNNGV.

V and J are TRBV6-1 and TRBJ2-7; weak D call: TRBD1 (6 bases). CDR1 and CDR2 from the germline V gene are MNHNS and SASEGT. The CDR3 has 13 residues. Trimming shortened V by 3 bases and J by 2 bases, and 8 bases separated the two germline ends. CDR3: CASSDRGAYEQYF. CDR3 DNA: TGTGCCAGCAGTGACAGGGGAGCCTACGAGCAGTACTTC.

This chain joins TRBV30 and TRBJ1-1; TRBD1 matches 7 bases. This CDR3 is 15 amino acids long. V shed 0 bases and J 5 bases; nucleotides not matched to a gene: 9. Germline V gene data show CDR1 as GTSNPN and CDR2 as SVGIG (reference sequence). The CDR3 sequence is CAWSVPEDRRTEAFF. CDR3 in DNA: TGTGCCTGGAGTGTACCCGAGGACAGGAGGACTGAAGCTTTCTTT.

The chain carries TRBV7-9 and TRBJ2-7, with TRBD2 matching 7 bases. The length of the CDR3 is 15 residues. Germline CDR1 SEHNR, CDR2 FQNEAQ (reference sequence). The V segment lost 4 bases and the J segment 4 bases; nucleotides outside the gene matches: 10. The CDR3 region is CASSSPPNSGYEQYF. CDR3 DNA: TGTGCCAGCAGCTCACCCCCTAATAGCGGGTACGAGCAGTACTTC.

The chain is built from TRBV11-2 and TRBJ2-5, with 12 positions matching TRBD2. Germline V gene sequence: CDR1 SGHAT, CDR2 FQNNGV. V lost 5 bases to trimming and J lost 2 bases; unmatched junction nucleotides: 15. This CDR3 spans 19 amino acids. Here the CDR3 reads CASSQGVGLAGSLQETQYF. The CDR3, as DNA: TGTGCCAGCAGCCAGGGGGTTGGACTAGCGGGATCGCTTCAAGAGACCCAGTACTTC.

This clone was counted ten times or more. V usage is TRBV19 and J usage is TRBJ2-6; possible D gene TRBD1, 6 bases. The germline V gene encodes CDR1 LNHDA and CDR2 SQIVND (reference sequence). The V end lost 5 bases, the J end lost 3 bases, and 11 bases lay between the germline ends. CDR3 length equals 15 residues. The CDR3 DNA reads TGTGCCAGTAGTCAACAGGGTTTTGGGGCCAACGTCCTGACTTTC. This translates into CASSQQGFGANVLTF.

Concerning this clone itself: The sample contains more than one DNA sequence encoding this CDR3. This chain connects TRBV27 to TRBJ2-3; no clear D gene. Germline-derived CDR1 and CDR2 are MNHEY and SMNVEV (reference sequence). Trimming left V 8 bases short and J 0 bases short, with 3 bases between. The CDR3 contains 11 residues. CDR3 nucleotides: TGTGCCAGCTCGAGCACAGATACGCAGTATTTT. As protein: CASSSTDTQYF.

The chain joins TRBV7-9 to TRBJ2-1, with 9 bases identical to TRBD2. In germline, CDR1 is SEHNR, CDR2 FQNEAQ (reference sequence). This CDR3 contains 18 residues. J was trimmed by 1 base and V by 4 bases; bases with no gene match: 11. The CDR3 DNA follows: TGTGCCAGCAGCTCTAGCGGGACGGAGATAGGGTCCTACAATGAGCAGTTCTTC. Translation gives CASSSSGTEIGSYNEQFF.

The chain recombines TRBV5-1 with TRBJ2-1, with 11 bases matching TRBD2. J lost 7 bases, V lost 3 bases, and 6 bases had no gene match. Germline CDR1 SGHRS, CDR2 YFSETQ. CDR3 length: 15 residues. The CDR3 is CASSSGTSGWNEQFF. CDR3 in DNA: TGCGCCAGCAGCTCCGGGACTAGCGGATGGAATGAGCAGTTCTTC.

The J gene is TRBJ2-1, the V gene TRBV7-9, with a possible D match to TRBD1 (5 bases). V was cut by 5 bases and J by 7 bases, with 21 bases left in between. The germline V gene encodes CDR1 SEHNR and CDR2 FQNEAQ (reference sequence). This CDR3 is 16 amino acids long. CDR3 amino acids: CASSHRPRKFLNEQFF. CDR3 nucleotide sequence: TGTGCCAGCAGCCACAGGCCGCGGAAGTTTTTGAATGAGCAGTTCTTC.

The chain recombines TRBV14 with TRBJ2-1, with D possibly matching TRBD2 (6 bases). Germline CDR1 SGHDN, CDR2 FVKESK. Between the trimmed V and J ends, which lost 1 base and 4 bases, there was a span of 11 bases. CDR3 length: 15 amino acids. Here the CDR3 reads CASSQGLAHYNEQFF. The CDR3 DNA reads TGTGCCAGCAGCCAAGGGCTAGCGCATTACAATGAGCAGTTCTTC.

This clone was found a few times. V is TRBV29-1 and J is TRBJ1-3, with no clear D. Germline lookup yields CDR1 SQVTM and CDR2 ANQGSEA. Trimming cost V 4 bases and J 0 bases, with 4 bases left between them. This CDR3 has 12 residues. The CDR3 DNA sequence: TGCAGCGTTGGGGACTCTGGAAACACCATATATTTT. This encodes CSVGDSGNTIYF.

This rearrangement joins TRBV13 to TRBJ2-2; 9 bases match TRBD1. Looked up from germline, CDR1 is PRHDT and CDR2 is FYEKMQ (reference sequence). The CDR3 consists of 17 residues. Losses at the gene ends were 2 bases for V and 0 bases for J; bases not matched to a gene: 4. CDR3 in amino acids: CASSLWGTGTNTGELFF. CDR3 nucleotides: TGTGCCAGCAGCTTATGGGGGACAGGGACGAACACCGGGGAGCTGTTTTTT.

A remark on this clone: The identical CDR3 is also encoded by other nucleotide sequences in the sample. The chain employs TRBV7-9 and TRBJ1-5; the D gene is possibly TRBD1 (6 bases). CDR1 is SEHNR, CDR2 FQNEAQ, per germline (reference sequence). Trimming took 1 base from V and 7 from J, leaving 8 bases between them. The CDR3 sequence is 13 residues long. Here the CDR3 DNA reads TGTGCCAGCAGCTTAGGAGGGGGGCAGCCCCAGCATTTT. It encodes CASSLGGGQPQHF. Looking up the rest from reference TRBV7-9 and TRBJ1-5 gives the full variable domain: DTGVSQNPRHKITKRGQNVTFRCDPISEHNRLYWYRQTLGQGPEFLTYFQNEAQLEKSRLLSDRFSAERPKGSFSTLEIQRTEQGDSAMYLCASSLGGGQPQHFGDGTRLSIL.

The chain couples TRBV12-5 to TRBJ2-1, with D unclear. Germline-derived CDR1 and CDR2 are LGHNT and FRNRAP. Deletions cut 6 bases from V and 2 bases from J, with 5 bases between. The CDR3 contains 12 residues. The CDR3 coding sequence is TGTGCTAGTGGAACGGCCTACAATGAGCAGTTCTTC. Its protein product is CASGTAYNEQFF.

CDR3 DNA: TGTGCCTGTTCTTGGGACGTCTCCTACAATGAGCAGTTCTTC. Its protein product is CACSWDVSYNEQFF. The chain is built from TRBV6-1 and TRBJ2-1, with D perhaps being TRBD1 or TRBD2 (5 bases each). The CDR3 is 14 residues long. Germline CDR1 MNHNS, CDR2 SASEGT. Trimming took 11 bases from V and 0 from J, leaving 14 bases between them.

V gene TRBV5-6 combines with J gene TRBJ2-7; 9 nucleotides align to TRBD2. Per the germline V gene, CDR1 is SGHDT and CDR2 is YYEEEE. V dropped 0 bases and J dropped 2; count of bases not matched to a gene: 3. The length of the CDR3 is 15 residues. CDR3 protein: CASSLVGTSPYEQYF. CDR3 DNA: TGTGCCAGCAGCTTGGTAGGGACTAGCCCCTACGAGCAGTACTTC.

The CDR3 nucleotides read TGCGCCAGCAGTCATTCCGGGACAGGGGGCGGCTACACCTTC. This sequence encodes CASSHSGTGGGYTF. The V call is TRBV23-1, the J call TRBJ1-2; 12 bases match TRBD1. TRBV23-1 is an ORF, and what it does is uncertain. There are 14 residues in the CDR3. Trimming removed 3 bases from V and 8 bases from J; junction bases left unmatched: 4.

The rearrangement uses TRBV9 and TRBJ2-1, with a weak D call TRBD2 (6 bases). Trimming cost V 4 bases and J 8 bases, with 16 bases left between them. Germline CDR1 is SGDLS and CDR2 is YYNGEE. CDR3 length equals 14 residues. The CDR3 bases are TGTGCCAGCAGCTCACGACTAGTGGCGCATGAGCAGTTCTTC. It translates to CASSSRLVAHEQFF.

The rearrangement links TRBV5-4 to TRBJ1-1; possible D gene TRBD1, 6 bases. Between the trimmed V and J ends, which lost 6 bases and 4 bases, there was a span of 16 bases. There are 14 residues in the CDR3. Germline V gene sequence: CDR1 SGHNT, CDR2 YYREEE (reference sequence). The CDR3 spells CASTHRDRSTEAFF. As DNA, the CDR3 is TGTGCCAGCACTCACAGGGATAGGAGCACTGAAGCTTTCTTT.

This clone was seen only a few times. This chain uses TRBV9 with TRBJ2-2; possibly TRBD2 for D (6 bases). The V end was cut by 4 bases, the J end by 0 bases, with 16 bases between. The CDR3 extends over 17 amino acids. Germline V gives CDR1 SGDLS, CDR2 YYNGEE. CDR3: CASSPVKLAANTGELFF. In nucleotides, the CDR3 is TGTGCCAGCAGCCCCGTCAAACTAGCAGCGAACACCGGGGAGCTGTTTTTT.

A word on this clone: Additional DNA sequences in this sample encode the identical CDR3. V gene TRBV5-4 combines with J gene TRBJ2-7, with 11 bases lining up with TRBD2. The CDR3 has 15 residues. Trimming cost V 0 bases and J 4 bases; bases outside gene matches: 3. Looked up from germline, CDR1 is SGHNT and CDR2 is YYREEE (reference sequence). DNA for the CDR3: TGTGCCAGCAGCTTGGGAGTAGCGGGAGGGTACGAGCAGTACTTC. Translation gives CASSLGVAGGYEQYF. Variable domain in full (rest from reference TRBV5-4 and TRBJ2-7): ETGVTQSPTHLIKTRGQQVTLRCSSQSGHNTVSWYQQALGQGPQFIFQYYREEENGRGNFPPRFSGLQFPNYSSELNVNALELDDSALYLCASSLGVAGGYEQYFGPGTRLTVT.

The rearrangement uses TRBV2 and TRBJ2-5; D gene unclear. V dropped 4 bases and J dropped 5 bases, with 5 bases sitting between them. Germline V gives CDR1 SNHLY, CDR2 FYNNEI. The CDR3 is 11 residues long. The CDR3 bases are TGTGCCAGCAGTGCCAGCGAGACCCAGTACTTC. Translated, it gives CASSASETQYF. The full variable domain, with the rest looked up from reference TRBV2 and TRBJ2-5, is EPEVTQTPSHQVTQMGQEVILRCVPISNHLYFYWYRQILGQKVEFLVSFYNNEISEKSEIFDDQFSVERPDGSNFTLKIRSTKLEDSAMYFCASSASETQYFGPGTRLLVL.

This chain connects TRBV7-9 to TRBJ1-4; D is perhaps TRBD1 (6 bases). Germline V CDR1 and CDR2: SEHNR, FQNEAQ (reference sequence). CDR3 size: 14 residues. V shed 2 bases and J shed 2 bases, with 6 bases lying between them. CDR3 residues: CASSLQGTNEKLFF. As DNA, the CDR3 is TGTGCCAGCAGCTTACAGGGGACTAATGAAAAACTGTTTTTT.

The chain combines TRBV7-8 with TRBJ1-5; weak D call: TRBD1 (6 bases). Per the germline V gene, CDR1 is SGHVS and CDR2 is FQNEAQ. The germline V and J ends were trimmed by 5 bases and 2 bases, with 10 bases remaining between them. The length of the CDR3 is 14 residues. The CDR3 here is CASSTWTGNQPQHF. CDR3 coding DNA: TGTGCCAGCAGCACCTGGACAGGCAATCAGCCCCAGCATTTT.

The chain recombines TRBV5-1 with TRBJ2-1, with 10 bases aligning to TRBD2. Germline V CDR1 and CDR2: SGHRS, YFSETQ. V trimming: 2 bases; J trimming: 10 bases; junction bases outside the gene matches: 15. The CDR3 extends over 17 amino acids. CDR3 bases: TGCGCCAGCAGCTTATCCGGGACTAGCGTTTCGGTAGGAGAGCAGTTCTTC. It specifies CASSLSGTSVSVGEQFF. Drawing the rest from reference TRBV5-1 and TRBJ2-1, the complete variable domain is KAGVTQTPRYLIKTRGQQVTLSCSPISGHRSVSWYQQTPGQGLQFLFEYFSETQRNKGNFPGRFSGRQFSNSRSEMNVSTLELGDSALYLCASSLSGTSVSVGEQFFGPGTRLTVL.

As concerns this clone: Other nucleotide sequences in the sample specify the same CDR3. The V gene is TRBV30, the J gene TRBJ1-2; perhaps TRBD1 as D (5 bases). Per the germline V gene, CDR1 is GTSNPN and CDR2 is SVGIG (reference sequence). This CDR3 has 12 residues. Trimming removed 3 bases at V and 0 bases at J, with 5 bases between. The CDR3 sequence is CAWRGANYGYTF. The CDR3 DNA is TGTGCCTGGAGGGGGGCTAACTATGGCTACACCTTC. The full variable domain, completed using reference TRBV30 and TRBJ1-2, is SQTIHQWPATLVQPVGSPLSLECTVEGTSNPNLYWYRQAAGRGLQLLFYSVGIGQISSEVPQNLSASRPQDRQFILSSKKLLLSDSGFYLCAWRGANYGYTFGSGTRLTVV.

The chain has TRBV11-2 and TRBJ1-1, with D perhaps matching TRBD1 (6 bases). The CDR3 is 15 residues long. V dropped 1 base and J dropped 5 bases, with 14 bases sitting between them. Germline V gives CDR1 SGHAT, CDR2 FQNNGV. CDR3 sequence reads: CASSLVAGVWTEAFF. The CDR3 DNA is TGTGCCAGCAGCTTAGTGGCAGGGGTATGGACTGAAGCTTTCTTT.